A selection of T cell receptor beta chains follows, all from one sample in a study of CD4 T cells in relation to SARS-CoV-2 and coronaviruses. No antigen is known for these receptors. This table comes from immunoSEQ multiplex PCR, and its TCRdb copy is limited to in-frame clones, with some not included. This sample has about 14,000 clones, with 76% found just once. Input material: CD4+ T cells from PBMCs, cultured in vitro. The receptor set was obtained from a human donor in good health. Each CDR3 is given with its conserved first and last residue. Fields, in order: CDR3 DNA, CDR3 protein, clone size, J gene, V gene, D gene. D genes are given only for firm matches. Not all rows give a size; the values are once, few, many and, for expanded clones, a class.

cdr3_nt: TGTGCCACCCAGGGTCTTGGGGCAGATACGCAGTATTTT
cdr3_aa: CATQGLGADTQYF
clone_size: NA
j_call: TRBJ2-3
v_call: TRBV24-1
d_call: NA

cdr3_nt: TGTGCCTGGAGTGTGGACCTGAGGAATTCACCCCTCCACTTT
cdr3_aa: CAWSVDLRNSPLHF
clone_size: NA
j_call: TRBJ1-6
v_call: TRBV30
d_call: NA

cdr3_nt: TGTGCCAGCGGTACAGGCGGGAGGGCCCTCACAGATACGCAGTATTTT
cdr3_aa: CASGTGGRALTDTQYF
clone_size: NA
j_call: TRBJ2-3
v_call: TRBV13
d_call: TRBD2

cdr3_nt: TGTGCCAGCTCACCGTCGTCCGGGGTAACAGATACGCAGTATTTT
cdr3_aa: CASSPSSGVTDTQYF
clone_size: NA
j_call: TRBJ2-3
v_call: TRBV18
d_call: NA

cdr3_nt: TGCGCCAGCAGCTTCCTAAGGGGAATCTCCTACGAGCAGTACTTC
cdr3_aa: CASSFLRGISYEQYF
clone_size: once
j_call: TRBJ2-7
v_call: TRBV5-1
d_call: NA

cdr3_nt: TGTGCCAGCAGCTTAGAACACAGACAGGCAGCCTACGAGCAGTACTTC
cdr3_aa: CASSLEHRQAAYEQYF
clone_size: once
j_call: TRBJ2-7
v_call: TRBV7-8
d_call: NA

cdr3_nt: TGTGCCAGCAGTTTACCCTTTTCGCCCCTCCACTTT
cdr3_aa: CASSLPFSPLHF
clone_size: NA
j_call: TRBJ1-6
v_call: TRBV27
d_call: NA

cdr3_nt: TGCGCCAGCAGCTACTCGGGGCAACAAGAGACCCAGTACTTC
cdr3_aa: CASSYSGQQETQYF
clone_size: NA
j_call: TRBJ2-5
v_call: TRBV5-1
d_call: NA

cdr3_nt: TGTGCCAGCAGCACATCCCCCCGACAGACCCAAGAGACCCAGTACTTC
cdr3_aa: CASSTSPRQTQETQYF
clone_size: NA
j_call: TRBJ2-5
v_call: TRBV11-3
d_call: NA

cdr3_nt: TGTGCCAGCAAGCTAATAAGGGGGGTCCACAATGAGCAGTTCTTC
cdr3_aa: CASKLIRGVHNEQFF
clone_size: NA
j_call: TRBJ2-1
v_call: TRBV2
d_call: NA

cdr3_nt: TGTGCCAGCAGCCTGCCGGGGGCGGTGCGGGGCTACACCTTC
cdr3_aa: CASSLPGAVRGYTF
clone_size: NA
j_call: TRBJ1-2
v_call: TRBV28
d_call: NA

cdr3_nt: TGCGCCAGCAGCTTGGGGGACAGGGCAAGAGGCTACACCTTC
cdr3_aa: CASSLGDRARGYTF
clone_size: NA
j_call: TRBJ1-2
v_call: TRBV5-1
d_call: TRBD1

cdr3_nt: TGTGCCAGTAGTGAAGCCTCTGGAAACACCATATATTTT
cdr3_aa: CASSEASGNTIYF
clone_size: NA
j_call: TRBJ1-3
v_call: TRBV19
d_call: NA

cdr3_nt: TGTGCCAGCTCACCACGGACAGTACAAGAGACCCAGTACTTC
cdr3_aa: CASSPRTVQETQYF
clone_size: once
j_call: TRBJ2-5
v_call: TRBV18
d_call: NA

cdr3_nt: TGTGCCAGCAGCCAAGCGTTAGTATCAGATACGCAGTATTTT
cdr3_aa: CASSQALVSDTQYF
clone_size: NA
j_call: TRBJ2-3
v_call: TRBV3-1/TRBV3-2
d_call: NA

cdr3_nt: TGCAGCGTCCGTGGTGCCGGACCGGAGAACACTGAAGCTTTCTTT
cdr3_aa: CSVRGAGPENTEAFF
clone_size: once
j_call: TRBJ1-1
v_call: TRBV29-1
d_call: NA

cdr3_nt: TGTGCCAGCAGCCAAGGGCGGGAGGGATACGAGCAGTACTTC
cdr3_aa: CASSQGREGYEQYF
clone_size: NA
j_call: TRBJ2-7
v_call: TRBV3-1/TRBV3-2
d_call: TRBD2

cdr3_nt: TGTGCCATCAGTGAGAACAGGCTCGGCTACGAGCAGTACTTC
cdr3_aa: CAISENRLGYEQYF
clone_size: NA
j_call: TRBJ2-7
v_call: TRBV10-3
d_call: NA

cdr3_nt: TGTGCCAGCAGCGCGGGACAGGGGTCACCCTCGGGGGGACCCCTCCACTTT
cdr3_aa: CASSAGQGSPSGGPLHF
clone_size: few
j_call: TRBJ1-6
v_call: TRBV5-4
d_call: TRBD1

cdr3_nt: TGCGCCAGCAGTGAGTCTACGGGGTACCTCTATGGCTACACCTTC
cdr3_aa: CASSESTGYLYGYTF
clone_size: NA
j_call: TRBJ1-2
v_call: TRBV10-2
d_call: NA

cdr3_nt: TGTGCCAGCAGTGCACCCCTAGGCTACGAGCAGTACTTC
cdr3_aa: CASSAPLGYEQYF
clone_size: NA
j_call: TRBJ2-7
v_call: TRBV2
d_call: NA

cdr3_nt: TGTGCCAGCAGCTACCATCCAGTCCGGACGTCGGCTAACTATGGCTACACCTTC
cdr3_aa: CASSYHPVRTSANYGYTF
clone_size: few
j_call: TRBJ1-2
v_call: TRBV14
d_call: NA

cdr3_nt: TGTGCCAGCAGCTTTAGCGGTTACACCTACGAGCAGTACTTC
cdr3_aa: CASSFSGYTYEQYF
clone_size: once
j_call: TRBJ2-7
v_call: TRBV7-2
d_call: NA

cdr3_nt: TGTGCCAGCAGCTCGCCGGGTTTCAATCAGCCCCAGCATTTT
cdr3_aa: CASSSPGFNQPQHF
clone_size: NA
j_call: TRBJ1-5
v_call: TRBV27
d_call: NA

cdr3_nt: TGCGCCAGCAGCTTGGGAGATCAAAGGGCAGATACGCAGTATTTT
cdr3_aa: CASSLGDQRADTQYF
clone_size: NA
j_call: TRBJ2-3
v_call: TRBV5-1
d_call: NA

cdr3_nt: TGTGCCAGCAGTTTACCCAACCGAAGGGGGGGAGCTTTCTTT
cdr3_aa: CASSLPNRRGGAFF
clone_size: NA
j_call: TRBJ1-1
v_call: TRBV28
d_call: NA

cdr3_nt: TGTGCCAGCTCACCCGAGCGGGGAGGATGGAATGAGCAGTTCTTC
cdr3_aa: CASSPERGGWNEQFF
clone_size: NA
j_call: TRBJ2-1
v_call: TRBV18
d_call: TRBD2

cdr3_nt: TGCGCCAGCAGCTTGTCCTCGGGGACTAGCGGCACCTACGAGCAGTACTTC
cdr3_aa: CASSLSSGTSGTYEQYF
clone_size: few
j_call: TRBJ2-7
v_call: TRBV5-1
d_call: TRBD2

cdr3_nt: TGTGCCAGCTCACTCACGACAGGGGGAGGCACAGATACGCAGTATTTT
cdr3_aa: CASSLTTGGGTDTQYF
clone_size: few
j_call: TRBJ2-3
v_call: TRBV18
d_call: TRBD1

cdr3_nt: TGCGCCAGCAGCGGCCGGGGGACAGGGTATTACGGCTACACCTTC
cdr3_aa: CASSGRGTGYYGYTF
clone_size: NA
j_call: TRBJ1-2
v_call: TRBV5-1
d_call: TRBD1

cdr3_nt: TGTGCCAGCAGCTGGACTAGCGGGAGTTACGAGCAGTACTTC
cdr3_aa: CASSWTSGSYEQYF
clone_size: NA
j_call: TRBJ2-7
v_call: TRBV7-9
d_call: TRBD2

cdr3_nt: TGTGCCAGCGAACTTGGGACTACCCTGGCGGGCCACAATGAGCAGTTCTTC
cdr3_aa: CASELGTTLAGHNEQFF
clone_size: NA
j_call: TRBJ2-1
v_call: TRBV11-3
d_call: TRBD2

cdr3_nt: TGCAGTGCTAGACAGGGCAACGAGCAGTACTTC
cdr3_aa: CSARQGNEQYF
clone_size: NA
j_call: TRBJ2-7
v_call: TRBV20-1
d_call: NA

cdr3_nt: TGCAGCGCGATGCCTGGAGGGGGGTACAATGAGCAGTTCTTC
cdr3_aa: CSAMPGGGYNEQFF
clone_size: NA
j_call: TRBJ2-1
v_call: TRBV29-1
d_call: NA

cdr3_nt: TGTGCCAGCAGCCCCCTCTTGCAAGTACTGAACACTGAAGCTTTCTTT
cdr3_aa: CASSPLLQVLNTEAFF
clone_size: NA
j_call: TRBJ1-1
v_call: TRBV27
d_call: NA

cdr3_nt: TGTGCCAGCAGCTTAGTAGGCAGGGTCGCGAACACCGGGGAGCTGTTTTTT
cdr3_aa: CASSLVGRVANTGELFF
clone_size: NA
j_call: TRBJ2-2
v_call: TRBV7-9
d_call: NA

cdr3_nt: TGTGCCACCAGCAGAGTCCCGACCGGGACAGGGGGCAACACTGAAGCTTTCTTT
cdr3_aa: CATSRVPTGTGGNTEAFF
clone_size: NA
j_call: TRBJ1-1
v_call: TRBV15
d_call: TRBD1

cdr3_nt: TGTGCCTGGAGTGTCCCGGGACAGGGGTTCGCTGGCTACACCTTC
cdr3_aa: CAWSVPGQGFAGYTF
clone_size: once
j_call: TRBJ1-2
v_call: TRBV30
d_call: TRBD1

cdr3_nt: TGTGCCAGCACGTTACGGACGAACACTGAAGCTTTCTTT
cdr3_aa: CASTLRTNTEAFF
clone_size: NA
j_call: TRBJ1-1
v_call: TRBV6-5
d_call: NA

cdr3_nt: TGTGCCAGTAGTACCCCGGTCCTGAACACTGAAGCTTTCTTT
cdr3_aa: CASSTPVLNTEAFF
clone_size: once
j_call: TRBJ1-1
v_call: TRBV19
d_call: NA

cdr3_nt: TGTGCCAGCAGCCCATCTACTGAAGCTTTCTTT
cdr3_aa: CASSPSTEAFF
clone_size: NA
j_call: TRBJ1-1
v_call: TRBV7-9
d_call: NA

cdr3_nt: TGTGCCAGCACCGCGAGGACTGAAGCTTTCTTT
cdr3_aa: CASTARTEAFF
clone_size: few
j_call: TRBJ1-1
v_call: TRBV7-9
d_call: NA

cdr3_nt: TGTGCCAGCAGTCCCCCCCGGGGGGCTAAAGGGACTGAAGCTTTCTTT
cdr3_aa: CASSPPRGAKGTEAFF
clone_size: few
j_call: TRBJ1-1
v_call: TRBV28
d_call: NA

cdr3_nt: TGTGCCACCAGTGCCGTGTCCGGGACAGGGGGCCAAGAGACCCAGTACTTC
cdr3_aa: CATSAVSGTGGQETQYF
clone_size: NA
j_call: TRBJ2-5
v_call: TRBV24-1
d_call: TRBD1

cdr3_nt: TGTGCCAGCACCCCTCGGCGGGGGCCTCTAGGAAACACCATATATTTT
cdr3_aa: CASTPRRGPLGNTIYF
clone_size: NA
j_call: TRBJ1-3
v_call: TRBV3-1/TRBV3-2
d_call: NA

cdr3_nt: TGTGCCTGGAGTGTAAGGTGGGGCTATGGCTACACCTTC
cdr3_aa: CAWSVRWGYGYTF
clone_size: NA
j_call: TRBJ1-2
v_call: TRBV30
d_call: NA

cdr3_nt: TGTGCCAGCAGCTCCCTCGACAAACGGACGGGACCACAGTTCTTC
cdr3_aa: CASSSLDKRTGPQFF
clone_size: NA
j_call: TRBJ2-1
v_call: TRBV7-3
d_call: NA

cdr3_nt: TGTGCCAGCAGTTTGGACTCCTGGAGCACAGATACGCAGTATTTT
cdr3_aa: CASSLDSWSTDTQYF
clone_size: NA
j_call: TRBJ2-3
v_call: TRBV27
d_call: NA